The 11 T cell receptor beta chains below come from one sample, sequenced in a study of blood T cell repertoires in COVID-19. Generated by immunoSEQ multiplex PCR, the TCRdb table keeps only in-frame clones and is missing some. The data show 300,000 to 400,000 clones, with almost 90% seen just once and around 7.9% held by the top ten. Sequencing was performed on peripheral blood. These receptor sequences come from a woman in her 70s with COVID-19, enrolled during active disease.

This chain uses TRBV7-9 with TRBJ1-2, with 9 bases aligning to TRBD1. The CDR3 is 15 amino acids. V trimming: 2 bases; J trimming: 8 bases; junction bases outside the gene matches: 9. The germline V gene encodes CDR1 SEHNR and CDR2 FQNEAQ (reference sequence). This chain's CDR3 is CASSLPGQGVSGYTF. The CDR3 DNA reads as TGTGCCAGCAGCTTACCGGGACAGGGTGTATCAGGCTACACCTTC.

In regard to this clone: Within the sample, other DNA sequences also encode this same CDR3. The genes are TRBV18 and TRBJ2-2; the D gene is possibly TRBD1 (5 bases). This CDR3 is 14 amino acids long. Germline V gives CDR1 KGHSH, CDR2 LQKENI. The V end lost 3 bases, the J end lost 1 base, and 6 bases lay between the germline ends. CDR3 residues: CASSPDRNTGELFF. CDR3 DNA sequence: TGTGCCAGCTCACCCGACAGGAACACCGGGGAGCTGTTTTTT.

V is TRBV2 and J is TRBJ1-6, with TRBD1 as a possible D gene (6 bases). CDR1 and CDR2 (germline): SNHLY, FYNNEI. V was clipped by 5 bases and J by 5 bases, with 13 bases between them. The CDR3 totals 15 residues. Here the CDR3 reads CASSQNRADNSPLHF. CDR3 DNA: TGTGCCAGCAGTCAAAACAGGGCTGATAATTCACCCCTCCACTTT.

V usage is TRBV10-2 and J usage is TRBJ1-2; 8 nucleotides align to TRBD1. Germline V gene lookup returns CDR1 WSHSY and CDR2 SAAADI. J was trimmed by 3 bases and V by 3 bases; bases with no gene match: 6. This CDR3 has 15 residues. CDR3 residues: CASSDFHRGDYGYTF. The DNA of the CDR3 is TGCGCCAGCAGTGACTTTCACAGGGGGGACTATGGCTACACCTTC.

The rearrangement links TRBV9 to TRBJ2-3; perhaps TRBD2 as D (6 bases). Trimming removed 0 bases at V and 3 bases at J, with 11 bases between. The CDR3 consists of 15 residues. Germline V gene sequence: CDR1 SGDLS, CDR2 YYNGEE. DNA of the CDR3: TGTGCCAGCAGCGTAGGTGGCGGGGAAACAGATACGCAGTATTTT. This encodes CASSVGGGETDTQYF.

The chain is built from TRBV7-9 and TRBJ1-2; unclear D gene. V lost 3 bases and J 2 bases, leaving 7 bases between the germline ends. The germline gives CDR1 SEHNR, CDR2 FQNEAQ (reference sequence). The CDR3 is 13 residues long. CDR3 residues: CASSFAGNYGYTF. Here the CDR3 DNA reads TGTGCCAGCAGCTTCGCGGGGAACTATGGCTACACCTTC.

CDR3 bases: TGCGCCAGCAGCCCGCCGGCAGGGGATCGGGATACGCAGTATTTT. Its protein is CASSPPAGDRDTQYF. This chain connects TRBV5-1 to TRBJ2-3, with D maybe TRBD1 (6 bases). Germline V gene data show CDR1 as SGHRS and CDR2 as YFSETQ. CDR3 length: 15 residues. V lost 4 bases to trimming and J lost 6 bases, with 18 bases between them.

Regarding this clone: This same CDR3 is encoded by further DNA sequences in the sample. CDR3 residues: CASSLTGGTEAFF. CDR3 DNA: TGTGCCAGCAGTCTCACAGGAGGGACTGAAGCTTTCTTT. The chain recombines TRBV27 with TRBJ1-1, with D possibly matching TRBD1 (5 bases). V gave up 5 bases and J gave up 5 bases, with 12 bases separating them. The CDR3 contains 13 residues. CDR1 and CDR2 from the germline V gene are MNHEY and SMNVEV (reference sequence).

This rearrangement joins TRBV30 to TRBJ1-5, with TRBD1 as a possible D gene (5 bases). The CDR3 has 15 amino acids. The germline gives CDR1 GTSNPN, CDR2 SVGIG (reference sequence). Between the trimmed V and J ends, which lost 0 bases and 1 base, there was a span of 10 bases. The CDR3 sequence: CAWSVGGASNQPQHF. The CDR3 bases are TGTGCCTGGAGTGTCGGTGGGGCGAGCAATCAGCCCCAGCATTTT. Supplemented by reference TRBV30 and TRBJ1-5, the full variable domain reads SQTIHQWPATLVQPVGSPLSLECTVEGTSNPNLYWYRQAAGRGLQLLFYSVGIGQISSEVPQNLSASRPQDRQFILSSKKLLLSDSGFYLCAWSVGGASNQPQHFGDGTRLSIL.

The rearrangement joins TRBV2 to TRBJ1-5, with unresolved D. The germline gives CDR1 SNHLY, CDR2 FYNNEI. The CDR3 length is 14 residues. With 3 bases removed from V and 1 base from J, the gap between germline ends came to 7 bases. The CDR3 DNA reads TGTGCCAGCAGTGACAGTTCGAGCAATCAGCCCCAGCATTTT. Amino acids: CASSDSSSNQPQHF. The whole variable domain, remainder taken from reference TRBV2 and TRBJ1-5, is EPEVTQTPSHQVTQMGQEVILRCVPISNHLYFYWYRQILGQKVEFLVSFYNNEISEKSEIFDDQFSVERPDGSNFTLKIRSTKLEDSAMYFCASSDSSSNQPQHFGDGTRLSIL.

The rearrangement joins TRBV20-1 to TRBJ1-1; D remains ambiguous. The germline V and J ends were trimmed by 3 bases and 0 bases, with 11 bases remaining between them. The CDR3 is 14 amino acids. Germline V lookup: CDR1 DFQATT, CDR2 SNEGSKA (reference sequence). As DNA, the CDR3 is TGCAGTGCTAGTTACGGGTCTATGAACACTGAAGCTTTCTTT. Translated: CSASYGSMNTEAFF.